This T cell receptor (beta chain) was documented in a study of T cells in Graves' hyperthyroidism and ophthalmopathy. Study findings and constraints: Most thyroid clonotypes that were expanded above 0.001 also turned up in blood. Separation of ophthalmopathy from stable hyperthyroidism was achieved by a 13 V-J model.

This CDR3 region has 13 residues. CDR1 and CDR2 (germline): SQVTM, ANQGSEA. Trimming removed 3 bases from V and 3 bases from J, with 9 bases in between. Regions amplified from RNA transcripts were the TCR beta CDR3 regions. The study used the HTBI primer set for a first-round RT-PCR of the TCR CDR3. Using its own MiXCR run on the multiplex PCR reads, TCRdb lists one record per CDR3 protein. The sample records 500,000 to 650,000 distinct CDR3 sequences, 40% to 50% being singletons. This clonotype has ten or more counts. Its target is unknown. Exclusion criteria comprised uncontrolled infection, other autoimmune disease, pregnancy or lactation. Thyroid ultrasound, orbital computed tomography, clinical symptoms, and serum thyroxine and TRAb underpinned diagnoses.

The sample taken for sequencing was peripheral blood or thyroid tissue (not recorded which). The TCR sequence derives from an adult woman with Graves' disease, either hyperthyroidism or ophthalmopathy (not recorded which). V usage is TRBV29-1 and J usage is TRBJ1-3, with D unresolved. The CDR3 DNA reads TGCAGCGTTGATGGTCCGGATGGAAACACCATATATTTT. This encodes CSVDGPDGNTIYF.